This TCR beta chain comes out of a study of T cell changes during pregnancy in multiple sclerosis. TCRdb's table, derived via immunoSEQ multiplex PCR, lists solely in-frame clones and lacks some. The profile shows some 60,000 clones, approximately 91% of them singletons. Germline CDR1 is SGHVS and CDR2 is FNYEAQ. The CDR3 length is 18 residues. The ends lost 0 bases at V and 0 bases at J; junction bases unmatched: 7. Sequenced material: peripheral blood, taken in the second trimester of pregnancy. V is TRBV7-6 and J is TRBJ1-1, with 10 bases matching TRBD1. This TCR was sampled from a female donor with multiple sclerosis, enrolled in a pregnancy study. As DNA, the CDR3 is TGTGCCAGCAGCTTAGCGCCGGGACAGGGGTCGGTGAACACTGAAGCTTTCTTT. As protein: CASSLAPGQGSVNTEAFF. The complete variable domain, with remaining parts taken from reference TRBV7-6 and TRBJ1-1, reads GAGVSQSPRYKVTKRGQDVALRCDPISGHVSLYWYRQALGQGPEFLTYFNYEAQQDKSGLPNDRFSAERPEGSISTLTIQRTEQRDSAMYRCASSLAPGQGSVNTEAFFGQGTRLTVV.